Following are 23 T cell receptor beta chains from one sample sequenced in a study of blood T cell repertoires in COVID-19. Repertoires were generated with immunoSEQ multiplex PCR, while TCRdb's copy carries only in-frame clones and drops some. The table records over 250,000 clones, around 90% of them present only once. The sample consisted of PBMCs or T cells enriched from blood (not recorded which). The receptor source for this set is a man in his 60s who had recovered from COVID-19.

V and J are TRBV11-3 and TRBJ2-1; TRBD1 agrees at 7 bases. CDR3 size: 16 residues. Per germline, CDR1 SGHNT and CDR2 YENEEA. The ends lost 5 bases at V and 0 bases at J; junction bases unmatched: 7. CDR3 sequence (DNA): TGTGCCAGCAGCGATAGGGGACAGAGCTCCTACAATGAGCAGTTCTTC. Translating gives CASSDRGQSSYNEQFF.

The CDR3, as DNA: TGTGCCAGCAGCTTAGGGACTAGCGGGAGACCCACAGATACGCAGTATTTT. Protein sequence: CASSLGTSGRPTDTQYF. This chain links TRBV7-2 with TRBJ2-3; 13 nucleotides align to TRBD2. The germline V gene has CDR1 SGHTA and CDR2 FQGNSA. The CDR3 length is 17 residues. V gave up 1 base and J gave up 2 bases; unmatched junction bases: 3.

This clone was detected a few times. V usage is TRBV2 and J usage is TRBJ1-2; D remains ambiguous. The germline V gene has CDR1 SNHLY and CDR2 FYNNEI. This CDR3 region has 13 residues. V lost 5 bases to trimming and J lost 2 bases, with 9 bases between them. The CDR3 DNA reads as TGTGCCAGCAGTTTCACAGAGAACTATGGCTACACCTTC. Protein: CASSFTENYGYTF.

The chain links TRBV27 to TRBJ1-6; TRBD1 matches at 7 bases. The CDR3 is 15 amino acids. CDR1 and CDR2 from the germline V gene are MNHEY and SMNVEV (reference sequence). J was trimmed by 6 bases and V by 4 bases; bases with no gene match: 6. CDR3 residues: CASSSGTAFNSPLHF. CDR3 nucleotides: TGTGCCAGCAGTTCTGGGACAGCATTTAATTCACCCCTCCACTTT.

V is TRBV29-1 and J is TRBJ1-1; the D gene is possibly TRBD1 (6 bases). This CDR3 is 14 amino acids long. In germline, CDR1 is SQVTM, CDR2 ANQGSEA. The ends were cut back, 4 bases at V and 1 base at J, with 13 bases in the middle. DNA of the CDR3: TGCAGCGTTGTCGTAGGGGGTGGGAACACTGAAGCTTTCTTT. It encodes CSVVVGGGNTEAFF.

The chain is built from TRBV5-6 and TRBJ2-7; 8 bases map to TRBD1. Germline CDR1 SGHDT, CDR2 YYEEEE. The CDR3 covers 14 residues. The trim removed 4 bases at V and 6 bases at J, leaving 9 bases unmatched. The CDR3 reads CASSPGQVVSEQYF. CDR3 sequence (DNA): TGTGCCAGCAGCCCGGGACAGGTTGTAAGCGAGCAGTACTTC.

The CDR3 region has the DNA TGTGCCAGCAGCCAAGCCCTCAGTTCTTTGGGCTACACCTTC. Translating gives CASSQALSSLGYTF. The rearrangement joins TRBV4-2 to TRBJ1-2; D gene uncertain. Looked up from germline, CDR1 is LGHNA and CDR2 is YNFKEQ. There are 14 residues in the CDR3. V lost 1 base and J lost 8, with 14 bases in between.

About this clone: The sample holds other DNA sequences that translate to the same CDR3. CDR3 DNA: TGTGCCAGCAGCTTGGGCGGTAGTTCCTACAATGAGCAGTTCTTC. Residues: CASSLGGSSYNEQFF. This rearrangement joins TRBV5-4 to TRBJ2-1; D gene uncertain. The CDR3 is 15 residues long. Trimming removed 0 bases from V and 1 base from J, with 8 bases in between. Germline V gene data show CDR1 as SGHNT and CDR2 as YYREEE (reference sequence).

The rearrangement links TRBV7-8 to TRBJ1-2, with 8 bases fitting TRBD1. Trimming took 5 bases from V and 3 from J; bases not matched to a gene: 5. This CDR3 has 14 amino acids. Germline lookup yields CDR1 SGHVS and CDR2 FQNEAQ. The CDR3 loop reads CASSRDRGDYGYTF. CDR3 DNA: TGTGCCAGCAGCCGAGACAGGGGCGACTATGGCTACACCTTC.

Here the CDR3 DNA reads TGTGCCAGCACCAAAGGGGGACTAGCGGGGTCGAGCTCCTACAATGAGCAGTTCTTC. Protein sequence: CASTKGGLAGSSSYNEQFF. J is TRBJ2-1 and V is TRBV9; 13 bases fit TRBD2. After removal of 6 bases from V and 0 bases from J, the junction contained 12 bases not matched to a gene. Germline V gene data show CDR1 as SGDLS and CDR2 as YYNGEE. The CDR3 has 19 residues.

The chain combines TRBV18 with TRBJ2-5, with D perhaps matching TRBD2 (5 bases). V was shortened by 3 bases and J by 3 bases, with 8 bases between the two germline ends. The CDR3 spans 13 residues. Germline lookup yields CDR1 KGHSH and CDR2 LQKENI. CDR3 sequence: CASSPRAKETQYF. The DNA of the CDR3 is TGTGCCAGCTCACCGAGGGCTAAAGAGACCCAGTACTTC.

V is TRBV19 and J is TRBJ2-7; 9 bases fit TRBD2. This CDR3 has 13 residues. V lost 3 bases, J lost 6 bases, and 3 bases stayed unmatched. The germline gives CDR1 LNHDA, CDR2 SQIVND (reference sequence). The CDR3 DNA is TGTGCCAGTAGTATTGAAGCGGGAGGCGAGCAGTACTTC. It yields the protein CASSIEAGGEQYF.

The chain combines TRBV6-1 with TRBJ2-3; 9 bases map to TRBD2. Germline CDR1 reads MNHNS; CDR2 reads SASEGT. This CDR3 has 18 residues. With V trimmed by 0 bases and J by 6 bases, 13 bases remained unmatched. CDR3 coding DNA: TGTGCCAGCAGTGAAGCGCTTGTTTTTAGCGGGGGACGCGATACGCAGTATTTT. Translating gives CASSEALVFSGGRDTQYF.

This clone has only a few counts. This chain connects TRBV3-1 (or the pseudogene TRBV3-2) to TRBJ2-2; 7 bases match TRBD2. The CDR3 has 15 residues. The germline gives CDR1 LGHDT, CDR2 YNNKEL (reference sequence). J gave up 4 bases and V 1 base, and 3 bases lay outside the gene matches. The CDR3 region has the DNA TGTGCCAGCAGCCAAGTGTGGGGGGGCACCGGGGAGCTGTTTTTT. This sequence encodes CASSQVWGGTGELFF.

The rearrangement uses TRBV11-1 and TRBJ2-3; TRBD2 agrees at 10 bases. The CDR3 is 16 amino acids. Trimming at V came to 5 bases and at J to 0 bases, leaving 5 bases not matched to a gene. Germline CDR1 and CDR2: SGHAT and FQDESV (reference sequence). This CDR3 reads CASSPLGLASTDTQYF. DNA of the CDR3: TGTGCCAGCAGCCCCCTGGGACTAGCGAGCACAGATACGCAGTATTTT.

This chain uses TRBV10-3 with TRBJ1-4; D is possibly TRBD1 (5 bases). In germline, CDR1 is ENHRY, CDR2 SYGVKD. Trimming shortened V by 0 bases and J by 8 bases, and 16 bases separated the two germline ends. The CDR3 is 16 amino acids. CDR3 nucleotides: TGTGCCATCAGTGAGTCCGGGGGTCTCGGGAGCGAAAAACTGTTTTTT. Its protein product is CAISESGGLGSEKLFF.

The chain joins TRBV12-5 to TRBJ2-3; 7 nucleotides line up with TRBD1. The CDR3 contains 13 residues. J lost 4 bases, V lost 6 bases, and 4 bases had no gene match. In germline, CDR1 is LGHNT, CDR2 FRNRAP. DNA of the CDR3: TGTGCTAGTGGACGACAGGGTGCAGATACGCAGTATTTT. It is translated as CASGRQGADTQYF.

The chain is built from TRBV29-1 and TRBJ1-1; tentatively, D is TRBD1 (5 bases). The ends were cut back, 2 bases at V and 4 bases at J, with 14 bases in the middle. From germline, CDR1 is SQVTM and CDR2 ANQGSEA. The CDR3 consists of 14 residues. The CDR3, as DNA: TGCAGCGTTGAATCTGTCAGGGTAGTCACTGAAGCTTTCTTT. Its translation: CSVESVRVVTEAFF.

The chain recombines TRBV5-4 with TRBJ2-2; D is undetermined. CDR1 is SGHNT and CDR2 is YYREEE in the germline V gene (reference sequence). V was trimmed by 4 bases and J by 3 bases, leaving 10 bases between them. This CDR3 spans 14 amino acids. The CDR3 is CASSPASYTGELFF. Written as DNA, the CDR3 is TGTGCCAGCAGCCCCGCGAGCTACACCGGGGAGCTGTTTTTT.

This chain links TRBV27 with TRBJ2-7; 10 bases are a match to TRBD2. The CDR3 totals 14 residues. V lost 6 bases, J lost 3 bases, and 5 bases stayed unmatched. Germline CDR1 is MNHEY and CDR2 is SMNVEV (reference sequence). The CDR3 loop reads CASRPTSGVYEQYF. The CDR3 DNA sequence: TGTGCCAGCAGACCCACTAGCGGGGTCTACGAGCAGTACTTC.

The chain joins TRBV7-8 to TRBJ2-5; 14 nucleotides agree with TRBD2. This CDR3 contains 16 residues. In germline, CDR1 is SGHVS, CDR2 FQNEAQ. Germline trimming cut 5 bases from V and 5 bases from J; bases unmatched to any gene: 7. The CDR3 nucleotides read TGTGCCAGCAGCGCGACTAGCGGGGGGGCCTGGGAGACCCAGTACTTC. As protein: CASSATSGGAWETQYF.

The gene calls are TRBV6-5 and TRBJ1-2; the D gene is possibly TRBD1 (5 bases). The germline gives CDR1 MNHEY, CDR2 SVGAGI. The CDR3 contains 14 residues. The V gene lost 6 bases and the J gene lost 3 bases, with 14 bases spanning the gap. CDR3 residues: CASRATEFHYGYTF. As DNA, the CDR3 is TGTGCCAGCAGGGCGACAGAATTTCACTATGGCTACACCTTC.

The chain employs TRBV6-5 and TRBJ1-1; no reliable D call. The CDR3 is 14 residues long. The germline V gene has CDR1 MNHEY and CDR2 SVGAGI. V was clipped by 10 bases and J by 0 bases, with 15 bases between them. The CDR3: CATKDPGVNTEAFF. CDR3 in DNA: TGTGCCACAAAGGACCCCGGGGTGAACACTGAAGCTTTCTTT.